This T cell receptor beta chain was sequenced for a study of T-cell memory formation after mild COVID-19. Notes on the study in general: A second wave expanding day 15 to 37 was CD4+-biased; contracting clones were balanced.

From the 5' RACE reads, TCRdb called clonotypes with MiXCR, one entry per CDR3 protein. Here the sample spans around 300,000 distinct CDR3 sequences, 19% being singletons. This clonotype was recorded a few times. No antigen is known for it. Sequencing was done on a sample of PBMCs or a T cell subset sorted from them (not recorded which). The sequence was obtained from a man between 18 and 35 years old who had mild COVID-19 (a few samples of this study predate the infection). Cell type and time point are not known.

CDR3 nucleotides: TGTGCCAGCAGCCTAGAGACAGTGAACACCGGGGAGCTGTTTTTT. Protein sequence: CASSLETVNTGELFF. The rearrangement links TRBV2 to TRBJ2-2; D is perhaps TRBD1 (5 bases). Germline V gene sequence: CDR1 SNHLY, CDR2 FYNNEI. The CDR3 consists of 15 residues. The germline V and J ends were trimmed by 6 bases and 1 base, with 12 bases remaining between them.